The T cell receptor (beta chain) described here comes from a study of cytomegalovirus exposure and HLA in healthy donors. Study context: Per a later analysis, the roughly 640 first-cohort and 120 or so validation repertoires shared one platform.

Study findings and constraints: According to reports, the classifier identified cytomegalovirus status with high specificity and sensitivity. There were over 150 TCR beta chains listed as cytomegalovirus-associated.

The V end lost 6 bases, the J end lost 6 bases, and 8 bases lay between the germline ends. The germline V gene encodes CDR1 LNHDA and CDR2 SQIVND (reference sequence). This CDR3 is 11 amino acids long. The validation cohort, a group of more than 95 subjects, included the donors and was separate from the roughly 620-subject first cohort. Method: immunoSEQ multiplex PCR; TCRdb's copy keeps in-frame clones and lacks some. Found here are 50,000 to 70,000 clones, roughly 94% of them singletons; the top ten hold 5.8%. In its sample, this clone was seen once. The target antigen is unknown. This receptor was obtained from a woman aged 18-29 years in good health and CMV-seropositive. The gene calls are TRBV19 and TRBJ1-2; D is ambiguous. Sequencing was performed on PBMCs. CDR3 residues: CASRGRHGYTF. The CDR3 region has the DNA TGTGCCAGTAGGGGCCGGCATGGCTACACCTTC.